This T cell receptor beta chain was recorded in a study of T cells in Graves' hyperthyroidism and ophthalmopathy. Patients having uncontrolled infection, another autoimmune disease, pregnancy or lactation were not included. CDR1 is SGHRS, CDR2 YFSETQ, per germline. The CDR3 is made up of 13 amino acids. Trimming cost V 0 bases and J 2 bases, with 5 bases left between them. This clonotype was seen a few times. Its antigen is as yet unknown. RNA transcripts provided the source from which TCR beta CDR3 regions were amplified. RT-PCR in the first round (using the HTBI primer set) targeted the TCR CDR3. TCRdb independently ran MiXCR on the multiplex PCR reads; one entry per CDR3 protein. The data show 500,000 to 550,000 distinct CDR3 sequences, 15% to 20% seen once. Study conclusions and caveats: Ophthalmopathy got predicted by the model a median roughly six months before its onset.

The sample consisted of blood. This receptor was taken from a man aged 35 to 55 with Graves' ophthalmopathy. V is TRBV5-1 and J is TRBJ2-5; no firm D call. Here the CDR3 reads CASSLEDQETQYF. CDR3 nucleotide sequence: TGCGCCAGCAGCTTGGAGGATCAAGAGACCCAGTACTTC. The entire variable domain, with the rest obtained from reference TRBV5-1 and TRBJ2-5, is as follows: KAGVTQTPRYLIKTRGQQVTLSCSPISGHRSVSWYQQTPGQGLQFLFEYFSETQRNKGNFPGRFSGRQFSNSRSEMNVSTLELGDSALYLCASSLEDQETQYFGPGTRLLVL.